The 27 T cell receptor beta chains presented below share a single source sample, sequenced in a study. Data came from immunoSEQ multiplex PCR; TCRdb stores just in-frame clones and leaves some out. Of under 55,000 clones in the sample, just over 90% were seen once. The sample was PBMCs. These receptors all come from a man aged 35-49 years with rheumatoid arthritis.

V is TRBV11-2 and J is TRBJ2-6; D is perhaps TRBD2 (6 bases). This CDR3 contains 17 residues. Germline CDR1 reads SGHAT; CDR2 reads FQNNGV. V was trimmed by 5 bases and J by 2 bases, leaving 16 bases between them. The CDR3 region has the DNA TGTGCCAGCAGCCCCCTCCCCTCGGGGGCTGGGGCCAACGTCCTGACTTTC. This translates into CASSPLPSGAGANVLTF.

The V gene is TRBV7-2, the J gene TRBJ2-7, with TRBD2 matching over 8 bases. The CDR3 length is 15 residues. V was clipped by 5 bases and J by 2 bases; unmatched bases: 8. CDR1 and CDR2 from the germline V gene are SGHTA and FQGNSA. The CDR3: CASSLAGGLTYEQYF. The CDR3 bases are TGTGCCAGCAGCCTTGCGGGGGGCCTAACCTACGAGCAGTACTTC.

Here the CDR3 DNA reads TGCGCCAGCGGGGAGACAGGGGCATACGAGCAGTACTTC. Its protein product is CASGETGAYEQYF. V is TRBV5-1 and J is TRBJ2-7; 8 bases fit TRBD1. Losses at the gene ends were 7 bases for V and 4 bases for J; bases not matched to a gene: 7. The CDR3 runs to 13 residues. The V gene's germline CDR1 is SGHRS and CDR2 YFSETQ.

The chain joins TRBV5-1 to TRBJ2-7; D is unresolved. Trimming removed 0 bases from V and 2 bases from J, with 12 bases in between. This CDR3 contains 15 residues. Per the germline V gene, CDR1 is SGHRS and CDR2 is YFSETQ. The CDR3 bases are TGCGCCAGCAGCTTGGTTGGCAGCCGGACCTACGAGCAGTACTTC. This codes for CASSLVGSRTYEQYF.

The CDR3 DNA reads as TGCAGCGTTGTGGGGGATCTTAAAAACATTCAGTACTTC. Protein: CSVVGDLKNIQYF. This chain connects TRBV29-1 to TRBJ2-4; perhaps D is TRBD1 or TRBD2 (5 bases each). The CDR3 runs to 13 residues. Trimming left V 4 bases short and J 4 bases short, with 11 bases between. Germline CDR1 is SQVTM and CDR2 is ANQGSEA.

This chain uses TRBV19 with TRBJ2-1, with D hard to call. Germline CDR1 LNHDA, CDR2 SQIVND (reference sequence). This CDR3 is built from 13 residues. Trimming removed 0 bases from V and 7 bases from J, with 7 bases in between. The CDR3 nucleotides are TGTGCCAGTAGTATAGATCTCGAAAATGAGCAGTTCTTC. This encodes CASSIDLENEQFF.

The chain employs TRBV12-3 or TRBV12-4 and TRBJ2-1; maybe TRBD2 (6 bases). This CDR3 has 13 amino acids. Trimming pared 6 bases from V and 6 bases from J, leaving 12 bases between. CDR3: CASSPGLLNEQFF. DNA of the CDR3: TGTGCCAGCAGCCCGGGACTCCTCAATGAGCAGTTCTTC.

This sequence joins TRBV28 and TRBJ2-2; TRBD2 aligns across 11 bases. Germline values: CDR1 MDHEN, CDR2 SYDVKM. The CDR3 is 16 amino acids. The junction had 9 bases not matched to a gene; V was cut back by 6 bases and J by 6 bases. This chain's CDR3 is CASSRPSGRLSGELFF. The CDR3 region has the DNA TGTGCCAGCAGCCGCCCTAGCGGGAGGTTATCCGGGGAGCTGTTTTTT.

A single count supports this clone. V and J are TRBV15 and TRBJ2-6; D is uncertain. Trimming took off 0 bases at V and 0 bases at J, with 6 bases between the two ends. The CDR3 runs 16 residues. Germline V gene data show CDR1 as LNHNV and CDR2 as YYDKDF (reference sequence). CDR3 in amino acids: CATSRDGPSGANVLTF. The CDR3 DNA reads TGTGCCACCAGCAGAGATGGCCCCTCTGGGGCCAACGTCCTGACTTTC. Full variable domain (missing parts from reference TRBV15 and TRBJ2-6): DAMVIQNPRYQVTQFGKPVTLSCSQTLNHNVMYWYQQKSSQAPKLLFHYYDKDFNNEADTPDNFQSRRPNTSFCFLDIRSPGLGDTAMYLCATSRDGPSGANVLTFGAGSRLTVL.

V is TRBV27 and J is TRBJ2-4; D unresolved. CDR1 MNHEY and CDR2 SMNVEV come from the germline V gene (reference sequence). Trimming took off 4 bases at V and 3 bases at J, with 10 bases between the two ends. The CDR3 length is 14 residues. The CDR3 is CASSSPLGKNIQYF. DNA for the CDR3: TGTGCCAGCAGTTCACCACTCGGCAAAAACATTCAGTACTTC.

The rearrangement uses TRBV9 and TRBJ1-1; D gene uncertain. Per germline, CDR1 SGDLS and CDR2 YYNGEE. The CDR3 is 13 residues long. Trimming removed 0 bases from V and 0 bases from J, with 3 bases in between. The CDR3 sequence is CASSVELNTEAFF. In DNA, the CDR3 is TGTGCCAGCAGCGTAGAGTTGAACACTGAAGCTTTCTTT.

The rearrangement links TRBV20-1 to TRBJ1-5; D possibly corresponds to TRBD1 (5 bases). This CDR3 comprises 12 residues. CDR1 DFQATT and CDR2 SNEGSKA come from the germline V gene (reference sequence). V lost 3 bases and J 11 bases, leaving 14 bases between the germline ends. As DNA, the CDR3 is TGCAGTGCTAGTGGGCAGGGCGAGTCCCAGCATTTT. Translated: CSASGQGESQHF.

The genes are TRBV7-9 and TRBJ1-1, with a possible D match to TRBD1 (5 bases). Germline values: CDR1 SEHNR, CDR2 FQNEAQ (reference sequence). Trimming cost V 1 base and J 2 bases, with 20 bases left between them. The CDR3 is 18 residues long. The DNA of the CDR3 is TGTGCCAGCAGCTTAGAGGAGGGCAGGGTATTAGAAAACACTGAAGCTTTCTTT. This gives the protein CASSLEEGRVLENTEAFF.

The chain carries TRBV10-3 and TRBJ1-2, with 8 bases that match TRBD1. CDR1 ENHRY and CDR2 SYGVKD come from the germline V gene. J was trimmed by 1 base and V by 10 bases; bases with no gene match: 5. This CDR3 is built from 13 residues. CDR3 nucleotide sequence: TGTGCCACCCAAACAGGGGGTAACTATGGCTACACCTTC. Its translation is CATQTGGNYGYTF.

The rearrangement uses TRBV6-2 or TRBV6-3 and TRBJ1-2, with D possibly being TRBD1 (5 bases). The CDR3 is 12 residues long. From germline, CDR1 is MNHEY and CDR2 SVGEGT. The germline V and J ends were trimmed by 6 bases and 3 bases, with 8 bases remaining between them. CDR3 in DNA: TGTGCCAGCAGCGGGACGGACTATGGCTACACCTTC. It is translated as CASSGTDYGYTF.

The chain joins TRBV4-3 to TRBJ1-2; a possible D gene is TRBD1 (5 bases). The V end was cut by 3 bases, the J end by 3 bases, with 29 bases between. Per germline, CDR1 LGHNA and CDR2 YSLEER. CDR3 length: 20 residues. CDR3 DNA: TGCGCCAGCAGCCAGGCCGTATCCGGGACGGCTGACACATCCGACTATGGCTACACCTTC. The encoded protein is CASSQAVSGTADTSDYGYTF.

This clone is termed medium-sized. This chain joins TRBV13 and TRBJ1-2; 7 bases are a match to TRBD1. This CDR3 is 17 amino acids long. Trimming at V came to 1 base and at J to 2 bases, leaving 10 bases not matched to a gene. Germline assignment: CDR1 PRHDT and CDR2 FYEKMQ (reference sequence). In DNA, the CDR3 is TGTGCCAGCAGCTTAGCAGGACAGGATTTGTTCAACTATGGCTACACCTTC. Translating gives CASSLAGQDLFNYGYTF.

The chain employs TRBV10-3 and TRBJ1-2, with D uncertain. Germline CDR1 reads ENHRY; CDR2 reads SYGVKD. The CDR3 covers 11 residues. V shed 6 bases and J shed 4 bases, with 6 bases lying between them. The CDR3 sequence: CAIRRGYGYTF. As DNA, the CDR3 is TGTGCCATCAGGCGGGGCTATGGCTACACCTTC.

This chain joins TRBV19 and TRBJ1-2; maybe TRBD1 (6 bases). The germline CDR1 and CDR2 sequences are LNHDA and SQIVND (reference sequence). V dropped 8 bases and J dropped 4 bases, with 17 bases sitting between them. The CDR3 runs to 14 residues. CDR3 amino acids: CASSQGPPLYGYTF. The CDR3 DNA reads TGTGCCAGTTCACAGGGCCCCCCCCTCTATGGCTACACCTTC.

The chain carries TRBV6-5 and TRBJ2-4; D not resolved. Germline V gives CDR1 MNHEY, CDR2 SVGAGI. Trimming removed 10 bases at V and 1 base at J, with 11 bases between. The CDR3 spans 13 residues. CDR3 coding DNA: TGTGCCACAAAACATCCTGCCAAAAACATTCAGTACTTC. It yields the protein CATKHPAKNIQYF.

V and J are TRBV27 and TRBJ1-2; a weak D match, TRBD1 (5 bases). Trimming cost V 6 bases and J 9 bases, with 26 bases left between them. This CDR3 comprises 16 residues. CDR1 MNHEY and CDR2 SMNVEV come from the germline V gene (reference sequence). The CDR3 nucleotides read TGTGCCAGCAGCCGGGGGACCGGGCAGGCCCTTATGCGCTACACCTTC. This encodes CASSRGTGQALMRYTF.

The chain joins TRBV5-5 to TRBJ1-4, with D maybe TRBD1 (6 bases). CDR3 length equals 14 residues. Germline loops: CDR1 SGHKS, CDR2 YYEKEE (reference sequence). The V end was cut by 3 bases, the J end by 4 bases, with 10 bases between. Here the CDR3 DNA reads TGTGCCAGCAGCTCCCGACAGGTTAATGAAAAACTGTTTTTT. Protein product: CASSSRQVNEKLFF.

The V and J genes are TRBV10-3 and TRBJ1-4, with a tentative D call TRBD1 (6 bases). V was shortened by 0 bases and J by 8 bases, with 16 bases between the two germline ends. The CDR3 is 16 residues long. Germline loops: CDR1 ENHRY, CDR2 SYGVKD. The CDR3 DNA reads as TGTGCCATCAGTGAGTCGAGGGGGGCGCTCCGGGAAAAACTGTTTTTT. This codes for CAISESRGALREKLFF.

In DNA form, the CDR3 reads TGTGCCATCAGTGAGTCTCTGGGGACAGATACGCAGTATTTT. Translation: CAISESLGTDTQYF. V gene TRBV10-3 combines with J gene TRBJ2-3; unclear D gene. CDR3 length: 14 amino acids. Trimming stripped 0 bases from V and 3 bases from J, with 7 bases between. CDR1 and CDR2 (germline): ENHRY, SYGVKD.

J is TRBJ2-7 and V is TRBV18; D gene uncertain. The CDR3 extends over 14 amino acids. Germline V lookup: CDR1 KGHSH, CDR2 LQKENI. The germline V and J ends were trimmed by 0 bases and 2 bases, with 8 bases remaining between them. The DNA for the CDR3 is TGTGCCAGCTCACCACCGCTCCAGGCCTACGAGCAGTACTTC. Encoded protein: CASSPPLQAYEQYF.

This clone was recorded only once. The chain joins TRBV4-3 to TRBJ2-2, with D perhaps TRBD1 (5 bases). V lost 1 base, J lost 7 bases, and 13 bases lay in between. CDR3 size: 15 residues. In germline, CDR1 is LGHNA, CDR2 YSLEER. CDR3 in amino acids: CASSQAGLSGGELFF. The CDR3 DNA follows: TGCGCCAGCAGCCAAGCAGGGCTATCGGGCGGGGAGCTGTTTTTT.

The rearrangement uses TRBV19 and TRBJ1-5; D gene uncertain. The V gene's germline CDR1 is LNHDA and CDR2 SQIVND (reference sequence). The V gene lost 7 bases and the J gene lost 9 bases, with 13 bases spanning the gap. This CDR3 contains 12 residues. The CDR3 bases are TGTGCCAGTACGCGGACGGTAAGGCCCCAGCATTTT. This sequence encodes CASTRTVRPQHF.